The 3 T cell receptor beta chains reported below all come from one sample, sequenced in a study of blood T cell repertoires in COVID-19. Repertoires were generated with immunoSEQ multiplex PCR, while TCRdb's copy carries only in-frame clones and drops some. Here the sample spans fewer than 300,000 clones, roughly 85% being singletons. The specimen was PBMCs or T cells enriched from blood (not recorded which). These receptors originate from a woman aged 25 to 39 who had recovered from COVID-19.

The rearrangement joins TRBV3-1 (or the pseudogene TRBV3-2) to TRBJ2-7, with 14 bases matching TRBD2. The CDR3 covers 19 residues. Germline V gene sequence: CDR1 LGHDT, CDR2 YNNKEL (reference sequence). The J segment lost 5 bases and the V segment lost 3 bases, leaving 15 bases of the junction unmatched. CDR3 protein: CASSQGPGLAGGPLDEQYF. The CDR3 DNA sequence: TGTGCCAGCAGCCAGGGCCCAGGACTAGCGGGGGGCCCCCTGGACGAGCAGTACTTC.

This sequence joins TRBV6-1 and TRBJ2-3; 8 nucleotides line up with TRBD2. The CDR3 length is 15 residues. CDR1 MNHNS and CDR2 SASEGT come from the germline V gene. V lost 0 bases, J lost 1 base, and 0 bases stayed unmatched. This CDR3 reads CASSEARGGTDTQYF. CDR3 sequence (DNA): TGTGCCAGCAGTGAAGCGCGGGGGGGCACAGATACGCAGTATTTT.

The chain employs TRBV15 and TRBJ1-2; no definite D call. Per germline, CDR1 LNHNV and CDR2 YYDKDF (reference sequence). CDR3 length: 14 amino acids. V was trimmed by 0 bases and J by 8 bases, leaving 13 bases between them. The CDR3 DNA reads TGTGCCACCAGCAGAGATCAGCGGGTAAAGGGCTACACCTTC. This encodes CATSRDQRVKGYTF. The full variable domain, its missing parts supplied by reference TRBV15 and TRBJ1-2, is DAMVIQNPRYQVTQFGKPVTLSCSQTLNHNVMYWYQQKSSQAPKLLFHYYDKDFNNEADTPDNFQSRRPNTSFCFLDIRSPGLGDTAMYLCATSRDQRVKGYTFGSGTRLTVV.